The 7 T cell receptor beta chains below come from one sample, sequenced in a study of cytomegalovirus exposure and HLA in healthy donors. The primer mix had 60 Vbeta and 13 Jbeta primers. Using immunoSEQ multiplex PCR, the repertoire was profiled, and TCRdb retains in-frame clones only, with some absent. The table records a few hundred thousand clones, around 77% of them present only once. Material for sequencing was PBMCs. These receptors originate from a woman in her twenties or thirties in good health and CMV-seronegative.

This chain uses TRBV5-1 with TRBJ2-7; a weak D match, TRBD2 (5 bases). The CDR3 totals 13 residues. Germline-derived CDR1 and CDR2 are SGHRS and YFSETQ. V dropped 4 bases and J dropped 5 bases, with 13 bases sitting between them. The DNA of the CDR3 is TGCGCCAGCAGCCCCTCGGAGGTTCACGAGCAGTACTTC. Amino acid sequence: CASSPSEVHEQYF.

The chain combines TRBV7-2 with TRBJ2-7, with a weak D call TRBD2 (5 bases). The CDR3 is 14 residues long. CDR1 and CDR2 from the germline V gene are SGHTA and FQGNSA. V lost 2 bases, J lost 3 bases, and 11 bases lay in between. This CDR3 reads CASSLHREDYEQYF. DNA of the CDR3: TGTGCCAGCAGCTTACACCGGGAAGACTACGAGCAGTACTTC.

This clone was observed a few times. This rearrangement joins TRBV30 to TRBJ2-7; 7 bases align to TRBD1. CDR1 is GTSNPN and CDR2 is SVGIG in the germline V gene (reference sequence). The V gene end was trimmed by 3 bases and the J gene end by 9 bases; junction bases not matched to a gene: 17. This CDR3 comprises 15 residues. The CDR3 DNA follows: TGTGCCTGGAGGGCCACCGGGACAGCCATTGCGGGGCAGTACTTC. Translating gives CAWRATGTAIAGQYF.

The chain carries TRBV2 and TRBJ2-1; D may be TRBD1 (6 bases). The CDR3 loop spans 15 amino acids. Trimming pared 8 bases from V and 8 bases from J, leaving 22 bases between. CDR1 is SNHLY and CDR2 is FYNNEI in the germline V gene. CDR3 DNA: TGTGCCAGCGTCGATAAAGGTCAGGGGCTCGATGAGCAGTTCTTC. Its protein is CASVDKGQGLDEQFF.

The chain recombines TRBV19 with TRBJ2-5; D may be TRBD2 (6 bases). Trimming removed 1 base from V and 5 bases from J, with 14 bases in between. The CDR3 sequence is 15 residues long. Germline CDR1 LNHDA, CDR2 SQIVND (reference sequence). The CDR3 region is CASSIGTSLRETQYF. In nucleotides, the CDR3 is TGTGCCAGTAGTATAGGCACTAGCCTCCGGGAGACCCAGTACTTC.

The CDR3 loop is CASSPWTGRGYEQYF. The CDR3 DNA reads TGTGCCAGCAGCCCTTGGACAGGGCGGGGTTACGAGCAGTACTTC. The chain uses TRBV27 and TRBJ2-7, with 8 bases matching TRBD1. After removal of 6 bases from V and 4 bases from J, the junction contained 11 bases not matched to a gene. The CDR3 sequence is 15 residues long. Germline CDR1 MNHEY, CDR2 SMNVEV (reference sequence).

The chain joins TRBV18 to TRBJ2-7, with 9 positions matching TRBD1. Germline CDR1 KGHSH, CDR2 LQKENI. V lost 0 bases and J lost 7; bases outside the gene matches: 7. The CDR3 contains 15 residues. The CDR3 DNA sequence: TGTGCCAGCTCACCACCGGCGGGACAGGGAGGAGAGCAGTACTTC. Translated: CASSPPAGQGGEQYF.